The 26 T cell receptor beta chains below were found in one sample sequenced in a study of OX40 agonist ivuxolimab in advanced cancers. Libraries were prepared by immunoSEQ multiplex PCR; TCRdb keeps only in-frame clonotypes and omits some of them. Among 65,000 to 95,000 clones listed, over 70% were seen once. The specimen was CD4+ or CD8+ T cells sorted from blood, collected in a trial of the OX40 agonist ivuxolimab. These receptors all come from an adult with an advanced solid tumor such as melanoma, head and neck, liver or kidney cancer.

For the CDR3, the DNA is TGTGCCAGTAGTATAGATCGTAATGGTGGCTACACCTTC. Its protein is CASSIDRNGGYTF. The J gene is TRBJ1-2, the V gene TRBV19; no clear D gene. Germline V CDR1 and CDR2: LNHDA, SQIVND (reference sequence). The CDR3 has 13 amino acids. V shed 0 bases and J shed 7 bases, with 9 bases lying between them.

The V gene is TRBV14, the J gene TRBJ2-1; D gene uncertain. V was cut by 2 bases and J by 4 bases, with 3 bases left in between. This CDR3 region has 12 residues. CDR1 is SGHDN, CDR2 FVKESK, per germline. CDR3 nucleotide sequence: TGTGCCAGCAGCCAATATTACAATGAGCAGTTCTTC. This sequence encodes CASSQYYNEQFF.

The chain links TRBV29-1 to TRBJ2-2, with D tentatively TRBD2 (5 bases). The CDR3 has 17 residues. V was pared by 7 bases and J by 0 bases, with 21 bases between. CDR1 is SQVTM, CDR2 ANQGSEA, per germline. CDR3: CSADIQRAGSNTGELFF. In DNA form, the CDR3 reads TGCAGCGCAGACATTCAGAGGGCGGGTTCGAACACCGGGGAGCTGTTTTTT.

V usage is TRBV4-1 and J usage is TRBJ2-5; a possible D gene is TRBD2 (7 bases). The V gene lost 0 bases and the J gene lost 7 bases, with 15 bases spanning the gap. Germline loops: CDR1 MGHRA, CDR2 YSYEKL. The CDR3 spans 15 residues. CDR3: CASSQDAGAYRTQYF. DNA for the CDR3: TGCGCCAGCAGCCAAGACGCGGGGGCCTACAGGACCCAGTACTTC.

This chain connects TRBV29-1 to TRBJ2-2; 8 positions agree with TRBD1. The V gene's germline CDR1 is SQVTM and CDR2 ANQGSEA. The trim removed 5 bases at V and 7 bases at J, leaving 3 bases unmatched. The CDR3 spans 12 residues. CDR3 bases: TGCAGCGTTCAGGGGGCAGGCGGGGAGCTGTTTTTT. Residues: CSVQGAGGELFF.

DNA for the CDR3: TGTGCCAGCAGCGGCAGGGGTCACTCTGGAAACACCATATATTTT. Residues: CASSGRGHSGNTIYF. The chain combines TRBV5-6 with TRBJ1-3; TRBD1 is a possible D gene (6 bases). The germline CDR1 and CDR2 sequences are SGHDT and YYEEEE. CDR3 length equals 15 residues. Trimming cost V 4 bases and J 0 bases, with 11 bases left between them.

DNA of the CDR3: TGTGCCAGCAGCGGGGGACTATCTCGCGGAGAGACCCAGTACTTC. This encodes CASSGGLSRGETQYF. This rearrangement joins TRBV5-4 to TRBJ2-5, with 7 nucleotides matching TRBD2. V shed 4 bases and J 4 bases; nucleotides not matched to a gene: 10. Germline loops: CDR1 SGHNT, CDR2 YYREEE (reference sequence). The CDR3 spans 15 residues.

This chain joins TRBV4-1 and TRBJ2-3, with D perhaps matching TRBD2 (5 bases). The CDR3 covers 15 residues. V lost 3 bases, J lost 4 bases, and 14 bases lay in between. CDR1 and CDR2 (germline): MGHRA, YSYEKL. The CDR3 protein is CASSQGEGNADTQYF. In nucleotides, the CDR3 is TGCGCCAGCAGCCAGGGCGAGGGAAATGCAGATACGCAGTATTTT.

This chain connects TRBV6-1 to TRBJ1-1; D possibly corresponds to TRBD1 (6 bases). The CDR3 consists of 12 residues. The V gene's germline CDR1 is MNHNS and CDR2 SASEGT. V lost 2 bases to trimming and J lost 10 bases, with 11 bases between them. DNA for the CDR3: TGTGCCAGCAGTGAATCGAAGGGGGTAGCTTTCTTT. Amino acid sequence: CASSESKGVAFF.

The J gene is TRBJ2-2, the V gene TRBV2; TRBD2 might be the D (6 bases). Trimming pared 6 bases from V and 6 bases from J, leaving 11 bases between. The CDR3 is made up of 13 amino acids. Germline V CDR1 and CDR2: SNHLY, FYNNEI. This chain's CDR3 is CASSVLAAGELFF. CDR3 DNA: TGTGCCAGCAGCGTACTAGCTGCCGGGGAGCTGTTTTTT.

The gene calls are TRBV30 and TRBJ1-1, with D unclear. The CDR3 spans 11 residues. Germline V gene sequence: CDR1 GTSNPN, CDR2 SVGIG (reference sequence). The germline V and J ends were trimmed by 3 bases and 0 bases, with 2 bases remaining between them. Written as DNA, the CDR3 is TGTGCCTGGAGCATGAACACTGAAGCTTTCTTT. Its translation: CAWSMNTEAFF. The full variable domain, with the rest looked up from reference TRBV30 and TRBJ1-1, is SQTIHQWPATLVQPVGSPLSLECTVEGTSNPNLYWYRQAAGRGLQLLFYSVGIGQISSEVPQNLSASRPQDRQFILSSKKLLLSDSGFYLCAWSMNTEAFFGQGTRLTVV.

This CDR3 is CASSKVTGGLETQYF. CDR3 DNA sequence: TGTGCCAGCAGCAAAGTTACGGGGGGTTTGGAGACCCAGTACTTC. The chain recombines TRBV21-1 with TRBJ2-5; TRBD2 reflects the table's D call only, with no check against the DNA. TRBV21-1 is noted as a pseudogene. This CDR3 region has 15 residues.

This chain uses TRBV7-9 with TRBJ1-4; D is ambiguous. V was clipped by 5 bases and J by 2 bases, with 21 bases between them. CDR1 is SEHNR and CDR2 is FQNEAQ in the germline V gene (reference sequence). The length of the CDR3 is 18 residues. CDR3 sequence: CASSQPARGDLTNEKLFF. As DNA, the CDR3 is TGTGCCAGCAGCCAACCGGCGCGGGGAGATTTGACTAATGAAAAACTGTTTTTT.

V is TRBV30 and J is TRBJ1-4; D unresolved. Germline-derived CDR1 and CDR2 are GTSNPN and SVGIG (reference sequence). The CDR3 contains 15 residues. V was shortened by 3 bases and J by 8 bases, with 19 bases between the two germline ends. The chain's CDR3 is CAWRPPGYWGEKLFF. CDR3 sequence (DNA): TGTGCCTGGAGGCCCCCGGGATATTGGGGAGAAAAACTGTTTTTT. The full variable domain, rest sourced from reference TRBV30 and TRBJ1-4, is SQTIHQWPATLVQPVGSPLSLECTVEGTSNPNLYWYRQAAGRGLQLLFYSVGIGQISSEVPQNLSASRPQDRQFILSSKKLLLSDSGFYLCAWRPPGYWGEKLFFGSGTQLSVL.

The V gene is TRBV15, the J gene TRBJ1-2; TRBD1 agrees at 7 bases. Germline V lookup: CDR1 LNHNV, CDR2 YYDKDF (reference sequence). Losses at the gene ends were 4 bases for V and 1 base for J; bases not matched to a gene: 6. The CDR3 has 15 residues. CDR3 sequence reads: CATSTGTVVNYGYTF. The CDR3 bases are TGTGCCACCAGCACGGGGACAGTTGTTAACTATGGCTACACCTTC.

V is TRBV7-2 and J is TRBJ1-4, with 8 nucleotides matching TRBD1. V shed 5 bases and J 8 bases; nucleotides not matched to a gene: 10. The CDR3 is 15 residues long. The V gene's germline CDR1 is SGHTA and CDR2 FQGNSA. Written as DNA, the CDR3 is TGTGCCAGCAGCAGACGGACAGGGAAGCTCGAAAAACTGTTTTTT. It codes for CASSRRTGKLEKLFF.

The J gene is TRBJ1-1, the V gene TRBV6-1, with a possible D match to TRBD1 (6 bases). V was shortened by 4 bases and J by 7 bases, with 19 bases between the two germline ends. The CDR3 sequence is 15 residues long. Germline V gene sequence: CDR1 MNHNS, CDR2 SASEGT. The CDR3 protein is CASSASGAMRGEAFF. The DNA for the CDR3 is TGTGCCAGCAGTGCATCAGGGGCGATGAGGGGTGAAGCTTTCTTT.

The DNA for the CDR3 is TGTGCCAGCAGCGGCCAATGGGACAGGCCAGAAGAGACCCAGTACTTC. It is translated as CASSGQWDRPEETQYF. The J gene is TRBJ2-5, the V gene TRBV4-2; TRBD1 matches at 8 bases. Germline CDR1 LGHNA, CDR2 YNFKEQ. Unmatched junction bases numbered 11, after V lost 5 bases and J lost 3 bases. The CDR3 runs to 16 residues.

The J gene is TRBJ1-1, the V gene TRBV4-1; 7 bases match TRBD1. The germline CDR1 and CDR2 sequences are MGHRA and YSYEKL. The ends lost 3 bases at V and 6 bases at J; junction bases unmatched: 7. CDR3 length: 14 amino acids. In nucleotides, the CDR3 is TGCGCCAGCAGCCAGTTGACAGGGAGACCTGAAGCTTTCTTT. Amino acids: CASSQLTGRPEAFF.

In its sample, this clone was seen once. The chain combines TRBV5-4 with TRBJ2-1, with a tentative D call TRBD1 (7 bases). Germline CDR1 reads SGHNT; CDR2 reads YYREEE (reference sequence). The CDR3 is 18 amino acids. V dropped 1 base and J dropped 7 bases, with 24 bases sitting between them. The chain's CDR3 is CASSLYRGGGLRGNEQFF. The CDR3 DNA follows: TGTGCCAGCAGCTTGTACCGCGGAGGGGGCTTACGCGGGAATGAGCAGTTCTTC.

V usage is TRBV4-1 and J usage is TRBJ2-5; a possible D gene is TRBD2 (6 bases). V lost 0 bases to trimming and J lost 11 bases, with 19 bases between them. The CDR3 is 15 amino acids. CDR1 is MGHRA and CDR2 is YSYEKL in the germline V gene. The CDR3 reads CASSQEGWGVREQYF. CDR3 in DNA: TGCGCCAGCAGCCAAGAAGGATGGGGGGTTCGGGAGCAGTACTTC.

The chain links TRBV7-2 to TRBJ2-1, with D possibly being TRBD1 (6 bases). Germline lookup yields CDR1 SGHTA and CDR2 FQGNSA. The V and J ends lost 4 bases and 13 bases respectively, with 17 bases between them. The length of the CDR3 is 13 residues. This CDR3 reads CASSSHRDGAQFF. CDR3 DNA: TGTGCCAGCAGCTCCCACAGGGACGGAGCCCAGTTCTTC.

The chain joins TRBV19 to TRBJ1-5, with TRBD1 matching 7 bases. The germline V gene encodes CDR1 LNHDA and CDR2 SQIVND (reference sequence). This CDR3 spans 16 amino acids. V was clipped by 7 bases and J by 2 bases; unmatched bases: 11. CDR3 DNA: TGTGCCAGTAACAACGACAGGGCTCAGGGCAATCAGCCCCAGCATTTT. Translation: CASNNDRAQGNQPQHF.

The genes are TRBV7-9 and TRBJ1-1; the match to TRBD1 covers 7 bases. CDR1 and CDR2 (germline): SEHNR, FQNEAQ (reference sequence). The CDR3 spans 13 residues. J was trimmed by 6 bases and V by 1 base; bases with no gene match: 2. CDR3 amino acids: CASSLVRGPEAFF. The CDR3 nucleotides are TGTGCCAGCAGCTTAGTGAGGGGGCCTGAAGCTTTCTTT.

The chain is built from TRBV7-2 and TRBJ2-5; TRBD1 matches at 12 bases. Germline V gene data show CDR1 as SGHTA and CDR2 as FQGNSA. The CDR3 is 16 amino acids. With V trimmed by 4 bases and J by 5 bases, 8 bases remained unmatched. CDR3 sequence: CASSSGGTGGRETQYF. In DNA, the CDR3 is TGTGCCAGCAGCTCCGGAGGGACAGGGGGCCGGGAGACCCAGTACTTC.

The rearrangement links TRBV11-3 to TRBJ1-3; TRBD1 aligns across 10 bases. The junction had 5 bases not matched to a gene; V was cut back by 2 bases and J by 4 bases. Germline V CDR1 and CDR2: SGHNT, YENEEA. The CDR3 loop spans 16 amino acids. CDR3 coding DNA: TGTGCCAGCAGCTTAAGGACAGGGGGACCCGGAAACACCATATATTTT. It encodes CASSLRTGGPGNTIYF. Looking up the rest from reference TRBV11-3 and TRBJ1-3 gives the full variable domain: EAGVVQSPRYKIIEKKQPVAFWCNPISGHNTLYWYLQNLGQGPELLIRYENEEAVDDSQLPKDRFSAERLKGVDSTLKIQPAELGDSAVYLCASSLRTGGPGNTIYFGEGSWLTVV.